This T cell receptor (beta chain) stems from a study of CD8 T cells in ankylosing spondylitis. With molecular barcodes, quantitative 5'-RACE was used to make the TCR beta libraries. MiXCR, applied by TCRdb to the 5' RACE reads, yields one record per CDR3 protein. Among 700,000 to 1,000,000 distinct CDR3 sequences listed, 12% were seen once. Study-wide results and caveats: Clones linked with disease were CD8+ and fairly uncommon in the peripheral blood. Made up of 7 to 9 highly homologous variants, a TCR beta motif appeared characteristic of ankylosing spondylitis blood.

V was pared by 1 base and J by 4 bases, with 14 bases between. The germline CDR1 and CDR2 sequences are DFQATT and SNEGSKA (reference sequence). The CDR3 sequence is 15 residues long. This clonotype was seen repeatedly, ten times or more. The antigen is not known. The source of this sequence is a male donor with ankylosing spondylitis. The sequencing sample was made of blood, either unsorted or a sorted T cell fraction (not recorded which). The chain joins TRBV20-1 to TRBJ2-1, with D unresolved. The CDR3 reads CSARALTRKYNEQFF. The CDR3 region has the DNA TGCAGTGCTAGAGCCTTGACTCGAAAGTACAATGAGCAGTTCTTC.